The 17 T cell receptor beta chains below all came from one sample that was sequenced in a study of blood T cells in healthy people across ages. Combining a sample-barcoded 5' primer with a J-beta primer mix, a second PCR ran for about 7 to 11 cycles. TCRdb ran MiXCR on the 5' RACE reads and lists one entry per CDR3 protein. The table lists 750,000 to 850,000 distinct CDR3 sequences, 20% to 30% of them singletons. This same sample was also part of a study on T cells of mothers and their children.

Sequencing was done on a sample of blood. The receptor source for this set is a boy younger than 18 in good health.

In its sample, this clonotype was seen a few times. This chain connects TRBV27 to TRBJ2-7; D is possibly TRBD1 (5 bases). The CDR3 loop spans 13 amino acids. Germline V gives CDR1 MNHEY, CDR2 SMNVEV (reference sequence). Trimming stripped 3 bases from V and 6 bases from J, with 12 bases between. The CDR3 region is CASSFGQSSEQYF. The CDR3 nucleotides are TGTGCCAGCAGTTTCGGACAATCCAGCGAGCAGTACTTC.

The genes are TRBV4-1 and TRBJ2-5; 10 bases map to TRBD2. Germline lookup yields CDR1 MGHRA and CDR2 YSYEKL. V lost 3 bases, J lost 3 bases, and 4 bases stayed unmatched. CDR3 length: 15 residues. The CDR3 loop reads CASSQASGSKETQYF. In nucleotides, the CDR3 is TGCGCCAGCAGCCAGGCTAGCGGGAGTAAAGAGACCCAGTACTTC.

This chain links TRBV6-5 with TRBJ2-5, with 10 bases matching TRBD1. The J call could be wrong; TRBJ2-7 is a better fit for the DNA end. The germline CDR1 and CDR2 sequences are MNHEY and SVGAGI. The CDR3 is 15 amino acids. The CDR3 DNA reads as TGTGCCAGCAGTTATTGGACAGGGGGGAGAAACGAGCAGTACTTC. Protein sequence: CASSYWTGGRNEQYF.

The rearrangement joins TRBV11-1 to TRBJ1-1; 8 bases are a match to TRBD1. The CDR3 sequence is 20 residues long. Trimming at V came to 3 bases and at J to 4 bases, leaving 22 bases not matched to a gene. Germline-derived CDR1 and CDR2 are SGHAT and FQDESV (reference sequence). The CDR3 protein is CASSFNPLGGYRGRGTEAFF. The DNA for the CDR3 is TGTGCCAGCAGCTTTAACCCACTCGGGGGCTACAGGGGGAGAGGCACTGAAGCTTTCTTT. The full variable domain, rest sourced from reference TRBV11-1 and TRBJ1-1, is EAEVAQSPRYKITEKSQAVAFWCDPISGHATLYWYRQILGQGPELLVQFQDESVVDDSQLPKDRFSAERLKGVDSTLKIQPAELGDSAMYLCASSFNPLGGYRGRGTEAFFGQGTRLTVV.

This clonotype appeared a few times. This chain links TRBV13 with TRBJ2-3; D is uncertain. The germline V and J ends were trimmed by 6 bases and 6 bases, with 19 bases remaining between them. The CDR3 is made up of 15 amino acids. CDR1 is PRHDT, CDR2 FYEKMQ, per germline (reference sequence). In DNA form, the CDR3 reads TGTGCCAGCAGTCTCCAGAACAGTAATTGGGATACGCAGTATTTT. It specifies CASSLQNSNWDTQYF.

This clonotype turned up a few times. The V call is TRBV7-8, the J call TRBJ1-1, with D perhaps TRBD1 (5 bases). The CDR3 sequence is 16 residues long. Germline CDR1 is SGHVS and CDR2 is FQNEAQ. V lost 5 bases and J 5 bases, leaving 21 bases between the germline ends. CDR3 residues: CASSPGRASRGTEAFF. For the CDR3, the DNA is TGTGCCAGCAGCCCTGGGAGGGCCTCGAGGGGTACTGAAGCTTTCTTT.

The chain combines TRBV13 with TRBJ2-5; D gene ambiguous. TRBJ2-7 explains the end of the DNA better; the J call may be wrong. CDR1 is PRHDT and CDR2 is FYEKMQ in the germline V gene (reference sequence). The CDR3 is 13 residues long. The CDR3 loop is CASSLRGFHEQYF. CDR3 nucleotide sequence: TGTGCCAGCAGCTTACGTGGGTTCCACGAGCAGTACTTC.

V is TRBV9 and J is TRBJ2-5; D remains ambiguous. CDR1 SGDLS and CDR2 YYNGEE come from the germline V gene. CDR3 length: 14 residues. V was clipped by 4 bases and J by 1 base, with 11 bases between them. CDR3 loop: CASSPRRRQETQYF. DNA for the CDR3: TGTGCCAGCAGCCCCCGCAGGCGCCAAGAGACCCAGTACTTC.

The J gene is TRBJ2-6, the V gene TRBV2, with D unresolved. Trimming removed 3 bases from V and 3 bases from J, with 12 bases in between. The germline gives CDR1 SNHLY, CDR2 FYNNEI. CDR3 length: 16 residues. CDR3 nucleotides: TGTGCCAGCAGTGATTTTAGGGTTCGTGGGGCCAACGTCCTGACTTTC. Translation gives CASSDFRVRGANVLTF.

V gene TRBV6-2 or TRBV6-3 combines with J gene TRBJ2-1, with 8 positions matching TRBD2. The end of the DNA is better explained by TRBJ2-5, so the J call may be wrong. The CDR3 extends over 13 amino acids. CDR1 is MNHEY and CDR2 is SVGEGT in the germline V gene. The CDR3 spells CASSLAGSTAQYF. The CDR3 nucleotides are TGTGCCAGCAGCTTAGCGGGGTCAACGGCCCAGTACTTC.

The V and J genes are TRBV7-2 and TRBJ2-1, with 9 bases that match TRBD2. The CDR3 is made up of 15 amino acids. Germline V gene data show CDR1 as SGHTA and CDR2 as FQGNSA. With 3 bases clipped from V and 7 bases from J, the junction kept 7 bases outside the gene matches. DNA of the CDR3: TGTGCCAGCAGCTTCAGCGGGGGGCCCCCGAATGAGCAGTTCTTC. The encoded protein is CASSFSGGPPNEQFF.

The chain combines TRBV29-1 with TRBJ1-4; no reliable D call. V was pared by 4 bases and J by 0 bases, with 6 bases between. Germline values: CDR1 SQVTM, CDR2 ANQGSEA. This CDR3 comprises 13 residues. This chain's CDR3 is CSVVTATNEKLFF. In DNA form, the CDR3 reads TGCAGCGTTGTTACGGCAACTAATGAAAAACTGTTTTTT.

This clonotype was seen a few times. The chain couples TRBV20-1 to TRBJ2-7, with TRBD2 matching 7 bases. Germline loops: CDR1 DFQATT, CDR2 SNEGSKA (reference sequence). CDR3 length: 15 amino acids. The trim removed 0 bases at V and 0 bases at J, leaving 5 bases unmatched. In nucleotides, the CDR3 is TGCAGTGCTAGAGAGCTAGCGGACCTCTCCTACGAGCAGTACTTC. Residues: CSARELADLSYEQYF.

This clonotype was counted at least ten times. V usage is TRBV9 and J usage is TRBJ2-7; D remains ambiguous. CDR3 size: 14 residues. Germline CDR1 SGDLS, CDR2 YYNGEE. V was shortened by 0 bases and J by 3 bases, with 10 bases between the two germline ends. The CDR3 region has the DNA TGTGCCAGCAGCGTAGTTCCCAGTAGCTACGAGCAGTACTTC. It codes for CASSVVPSSYEQYF. Looking up the rest from reference TRBV9 and TRBJ2-7 gives the full variable domain: DSGVTQTPKHLITATGQRVTLRCSPRSGDLSVYWYQQSLDQGLQFLIQYYNGEERAKGNILERFSAQQFPDLHSELNLSSLELGDSALYFCASSVVPSSYEQYFGPGTRLTVT.

This clonotype was recorded at least ten times. The chain links TRBV9 to TRBJ2-5; TRBD2 matches at 11 bases. This CDR3 contains 15 residues. Germline V gene lookup returns CDR1 SGDLS and CDR2 YYNGEE. After removal of 2 bases from V and 7 bases from J, the junction contained 7 bases not matched to a gene. CDR3 DNA: TGTGCCAGCAGCGTTAGCGGGGGGGTCCAGTCGACCCAGTACTTC. Amino acid sequence: CASSVSGGVQSTQYF.

This clonotype was seen a handful of times. The J gene is TRBJ1-3, the V gene TRBV7-4; D gene ambiguous. Germline V gene data show CDR1 as SGHVT and CDR2 as SQSDAQ. V was cut by 3 bases and J by 4 bases, with 4 bases left in between. The CDR3 sequence is 12 residues long. In nucleotides, the CDR3 is TGTGCCAGCAGCTTCGGGGGAAACACCATATATTTT. Translation gives CASSFGGNTIYF.

V gene TRBV12-5 combines with J gene TRBJ1-2, with D uncertain. Deletions cut 3 bases from V and 5 bases from J, with 13 bases between. CDR3 length equals 14 residues. Germline V gene lookup returns CDR1 LGHNT and CDR2 FRNRAP. The CDR3 loop is CASGLSETGYGYTF. In DNA, the CDR3 is TGTGCTAGTGGTTTATCCGAGACGGGGTATGGCTACACCTTC.